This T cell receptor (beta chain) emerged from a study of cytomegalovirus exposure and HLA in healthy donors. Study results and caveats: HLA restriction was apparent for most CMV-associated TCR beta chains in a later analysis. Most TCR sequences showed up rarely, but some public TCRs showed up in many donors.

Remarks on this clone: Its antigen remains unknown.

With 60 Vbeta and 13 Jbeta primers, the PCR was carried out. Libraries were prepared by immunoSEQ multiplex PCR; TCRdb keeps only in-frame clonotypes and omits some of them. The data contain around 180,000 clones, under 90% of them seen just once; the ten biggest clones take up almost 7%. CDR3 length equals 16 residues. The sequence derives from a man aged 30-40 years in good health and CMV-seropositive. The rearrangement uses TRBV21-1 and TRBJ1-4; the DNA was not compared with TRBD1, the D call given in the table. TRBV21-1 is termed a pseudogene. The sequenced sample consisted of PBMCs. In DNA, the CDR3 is TGTGCCAGCAGCAAGGCTCAGGGGGCGGATAATGAAAAACTGTTTTTT. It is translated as CASSKAQGADNEKLFF.